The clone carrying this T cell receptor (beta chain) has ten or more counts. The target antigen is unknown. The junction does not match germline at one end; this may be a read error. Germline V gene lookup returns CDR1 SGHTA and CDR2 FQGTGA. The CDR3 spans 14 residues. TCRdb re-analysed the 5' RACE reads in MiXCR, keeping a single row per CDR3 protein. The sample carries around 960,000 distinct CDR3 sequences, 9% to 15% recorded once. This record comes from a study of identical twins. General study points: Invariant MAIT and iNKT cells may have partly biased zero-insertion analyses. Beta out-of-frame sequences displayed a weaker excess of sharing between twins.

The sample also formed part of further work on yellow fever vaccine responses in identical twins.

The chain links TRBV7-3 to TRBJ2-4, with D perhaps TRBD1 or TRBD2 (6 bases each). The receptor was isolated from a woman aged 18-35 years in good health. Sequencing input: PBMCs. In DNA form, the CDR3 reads TGTGCCAGCAGCCTAACAGGGCGGGGAGACATTCAGTACTTC. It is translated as CASSLTGRGDIQYF. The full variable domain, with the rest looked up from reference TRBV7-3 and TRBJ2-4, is GAGVSQTPSNKVTEKGKYVELRCDPISGHTALYWYRQSLGQGPEFLIYFQGTGAADDSGLPNDRFFAVRPEGSVSTLKIQRTERGDSAVYLCASSLTGRGDIQYFGAGTRLSVL.